These 3 T cell receptor beta chains were sequenced from one sample in a study of tissue T cells after allogeneic stem cell transplantation. Assay: immunoSEQ multiplex PCR; the TCRdb copy retains only in-frame clones and omits some. The sample records some 22,000 clones, around 63% being singletons. Sequenced material: blood. The receptors shown here come from a female BALB/c mouse in good health. Mouse MHC haplotype: H2-d.

As regards this clone: The genes are named according to mouse. The read terminates 1 residue ahead of where the CDR3 ends, so the germline J gene completes it. This sequence joins TRBV17 and TRBJ2-5, with D hard to call. Germline loops: CDR1 MNHDT, CDR2 YYDKIL. Trimming left V 2 bases short and J 0 bases short, with 6 bases between. This CDR3 has 14 residues. This CDR3 reads CASSRTVNQDTQYF. The covered CDR3 bases are TGTGCTAGCAGTAGAACCGTTAACCAAGACACCCAGTAC.

Details on this clone: Gene names are mouse gene names. With the read ending 1 residue before the CDR3 end, the germline J gene is used to fill in that end. The chain carries TRBV13-2 and TRBJ1-1; TRBD1 is a possible D gene (5 bases). This CDR3 is built from 13 residues. Germline V gene sequence: CDR1 NNHNN, CDR2 SYGAGS (reference sequence). Trimming pared 1 base from V and 4 bases from J, leaving 8 bases between. The sequenced CDR3 bases are TGTGCCAGCGGTGATACAGGCAGCACAGAAGTCTTC. Residues: CASGDTGSTEVF. The CDR3, in full, reads CASGDTGSTEVFF.

Concerning this clone itself: Mouse germline and gene names are used. The read ends 1 residue early relative to the CDR3; the germline J gene fills the gap. The chain has TRBV13-1 and TRBJ1-5, with 9 nucleotides matching TRBD1. CDR3 length: 14 residues. V shed 1 base, J shed 7 bases, and the junction held 3 bases outside the gene matches. The germline CDR1 and CDR2 sequences are NSHNY and SYGAGN. The CDR3 DNA, read in part, is TGTGCCAGCAGTGATTCGGACAGGGGACAGGCTCCGCTT. Its protein product is CASSDSDRGQAPL. The complete CDR3 sequence is CASSDSDRGQAPLF.